The 29 T cell receptor beta chains given below trace back to one sample, sequenced in a study of cytomegalovirus exposure and HLA in healthy donors (dated by TCRdb to the late 2010s). To prepare the library, the immunoSEQ multiplex PCR assay was applied. TCRdb mirrors the immuneACCESS table, restricted to in-frame sequences. Some clones are absent from its copies; in checked studies, under half trace to an unresolved V gene, and the reason for the others is unknown. In all, the sample holds about 64,000 clones, and roughly 90% of those were seen once. About 1.5% of the sample lies in the top ten. The source material was PBMCs. These receptors came from a woman between 18 and 29 years old in good health and CMV-seronegative.

The chain combines TRBV19 with TRBJ2-5; D is possibly TRBD1 (5 bases). V lost 1 base, J lost 0 bases, and 6 bases lay in between. Germline V gene sequence: CDR1 LNHDA, CDR2 SQIVND (reference sequence). This CDR3 spans 14 amino acids. CDR3 DNA sequence: TGTGCCAGTAGTATAGGGGGCTACCAAGAGACCCAGTACTTC. It codes for CASSIGGYQETQYF.

The V and J genes are TRBV27 and TRBJ2-7; 7 bases map to TRBD2. The CDR3 has 16 residues. V lost 6 bases to trimming and J lost 3 bases; unmatched junction nucleotides: 14. Germline loops: CDR1 MNHEY, CDR2 SMNVEV (reference sequence). The CDR3 region is CASSPAGEGSNYEQYF. CDR3 coding DNA: TGTGCCAGCAGCCCTGCCGGGGAGGGGTCGAACTACGAGCAGTACTTC.

The chain is built from TRBV27 and TRBJ2-3; 8 nucleotides match TRBD2. Germline lookup yields CDR1 MNHEY and CDR2 SMNVEV (reference sequence). Trimming removed 5 bases from V and 5 bases from J; junction bases left unmatched: 9. The CDR3 length is 15 residues. This CDR3 reads CASSIGAGAQDTQYF. In DNA form, the CDR3 reads TGTGCCAGCAGTATTGGAGCGGGAGCCCAAGATACGCAGTATTTT.

The chain has TRBV4-2 and TRBJ1-2, with 8 bases identical to TRBD1. Trimming took 0 bases from V and 7 from J; bases not matched to a gene: 4. Germline-derived CDR1 and CDR2 are LGHNA and YNFKEQ. The CDR3 has 14 amino acids. The CDR3: CASSQDRGLFGYTF. CDR3 coding DNA: TGTGCCAGCAGCCAAGACAGGGGGCTCTTTGGCTACACCTTC.

The gene calls are TRBV5-6 and TRBJ2-5, with D unresolved. Germline V gene lookup returns CDR1 SGHDT and CDR2 YYEEEE. V was cut by 1 base and J by 5 bases, with 6 bases left in between. The length of the CDR3 is 12 residues. CDR3 region: CASSLNEETQYF. CDR3 in DNA: TGTGCCAGCAGCTTGAACGAGGAGACCCAGTACTTC. The complete variable domain, with remaining parts taken from reference TRBV5-6 and TRBJ2-5, reads DAGVTQSPTHLIKTRGQQVTLRCSPKSGHDTVSWYQQALGQGPQFIFQYYEEEERQRGNFPDRFSGHQFPNYSSELNVNALLLGDSALYLCASSLNEETQYFGPGTRLLVL.

The gene calls are TRBV7-8 and TRBJ2-5; unclear D gene. The V gene's germline CDR1 is SGHVS and CDR2 FQNEAQ. With 5 bases removed from V and 4 bases from J, the gap between germline ends came to 14 bases. This CDR3 spans 14 amino acids. The CDR3 is CASSLMKLVETQYF. In DNA form, the CDR3 reads TGTGCCAGCAGCCTGATGAAGCTAGTAGAGACCCAGTACTTC.

The gene calls are TRBV5-1 and TRBJ2-5, with TRBD2 as a possible D gene (6 bases). Per germline, CDR1 SGHRS and CDR2 YFSETQ. The germline V and J ends were trimmed by 0 bases and 5 bases, with 11 bases remaining between them. The CDR3 is 14 amino acids. The CDR3 protein is CASSLVGGTETQYF. DNA for the CDR3: TGCGCCAGCAGCTTGGTGGGCGGGACGGAGACCCAGTACTTC.

The V gene is TRBV5-1, the J gene TRBJ1-1, with D maybe TRBD1 (6 bases). The CDR3 is 15 amino acids. CDR1 and CDR2 from the germline V gene are SGHRS and YFSETQ. Trimming removed 4 bases at V and 1 base at J, with 14 bases between. The CDR3: CASSPGPGQNTEAFF. The CDR3 DNA sequence: TGCGCCAGCAGCCCGGGCCCGGGACAGAACACTGAAGCTTTCTTT.

V usage is TRBV6-5 and J usage is TRBJ2-1; 7 bases match TRBD2. CDR1 MNHEY and CDR2 SVGAGI come from the germline V gene. The CDR3 consists of 12 residues. J was trimmed by 11 bases and V by 4 bases; bases with no gene match: 5. CDR3 amino acids: CASSSFGTKQFF. The CDR3 DNA reads TGTGCCAGCAGTTCCTTTGGGACTAAGCAGTTCTTC.

This clone has a single count. The chain links TRBV30 to TRBJ2-1, with 9 positions matching TRBD2. The germline V gene has CDR1 GTSNPN and CDR2 SVGIG (reference sequence). Losses at the gene ends were 2 bases for V and 4 bases for J; bases not matched to a gene: 6. The CDR3 has 15 amino acids. This CDR3 reads CAWSLGLAGYNEQFF. In DNA form, the CDR3 reads TGTGCCTGGAGTCTCGGTCTAGCGGGGTACAATGAGCAGTTCTTC.

In this sample, this clone turned up a few times. This rearrangement joins TRBV27 to TRBJ1-2; 7 bases are a match to TRBD1. The germline V gene encodes CDR1 MNHEY and CDR2 SMNVEV (reference sequence). This CDR3 contains 13 residues. Trimming at V came to 6 bases and at J to 8 bases, leaving 9 bases not matched to a gene. CDR3 nucleotide sequence: TGTGCCAGCAGCCTGACAGGGTTACGGGGCTACACCTTC. This sequence encodes CASSLTGLRGYTF.

The chain combines TRBV4-2 with TRBJ2-3; 7 bases are shared with TRBD1. Trimming took 2 bases from V and 3 from J; bases not matched to a gene: 2. Germline loops: CDR1 LGHNA, CDR2 YNFKEQ. The CDR3 is 14 residues long. The CDR3 protein is CASSQTGQTDTQYF. Written as DNA, the CDR3 is TGTGCCAGCAGCCAAACGGGACAGACAGATACGCAGTATTTT.

The chain couples TRBV28 to TRBJ1-1, with 12 bases fitting TRBD1. The trim removed 6 bases at V and 4 bases at J, leaving 6 bases unmatched. This CDR3 has 15 amino acids. Germline V gives CDR1 MDHEN, CDR2 SYDVKM. Here the CDR3 reads CASSIPGQGATEAFF. In DNA form, the CDR3 reads TGTGCCAGCAGCATACCGGGACAGGGGGCCACTGAAGCTTTCTTT.

The V gene is TRBV11-2, the J gene TRBJ2-2; tentatively, D is TRBD2 (6 bases). This CDR3 has 15 residues. Trimming cost V 1 base and J 4 bases, with 10 bases left between them. Germline assignment: CDR1 SGHAT and CDR2 FQNNGV. For the CDR3, the DNA is TGTGCCAGCAGCTTAGCGGGAGTCGCCACCGGGGAGCTGTTTTTT. Amino acids: CASSLAGVATGELFF.

The V gene is TRBV2, the J gene TRBJ2-5, with TRBD2 identical over 14 bases. Looked up from germline, CDR1 is SNHLY and CDR2 is FYNNEI. The CDR3 loop spans 17 amino acids. The ends lost 5 bases at V and 5 bases at J; junction bases unmatched: 10. CDR3 sequence: CASSPRLAGGLWETQYF. In nucleotides, the CDR3 is TGTGCCAGCAGTCCAAGACTAGCGGGGGGGCTGTGGGAGACCCAGTACTTC. Using reference TRBV2 and TRBJ2-5 for the parts outside the CDR3, the full variable domain is EPEVTQTPSHQVTQMGQEVILRCVPISNHLYFYWYRQILGQKVEFLVSFYNNEISEKSEIFDDQFSVERPDGSNFTLKIRSTKLEDSAMYFCASSPRLAGGLWETQYFGPGTRLLVL.

This clone was recorded a few times. The chain combines TRBV28 with TRBJ2-2; weak D call: TRBD2 (5 bases). The CDR3 is made up of 19 amino acids. Germline V gives CDR1 MDHEN, CDR2 SYDVKM. The V end was cut by 4 bases, the J end by 0 bases, with 21 bases between. Written as DNA, the CDR3 is TGTGCCAGCAGTTCTACCCAAGAACCCGGAGGAGCGAACACCGGGGAGCTGTTTTTT. Residues: CASSSTQEPGGANTGELFF.

The gene calls are TRBV9 and TRBJ2-2; possibly TRBD2 for D (6 bases). The V end lost 0 bases, the J end lost 6 bases, and 12 bases lay between the germline ends. There are 15 residues in the CDR3. Germline CDR1 is SGDLS and CDR2 is YYNGEE. CDR3 sequence (DNA): TGTGCCAGCAGCGTAGACGGGAGAGGCGCCGGGGAGCTGTTTTTT. Its translation: CASSVDGRGAGELFF.

The V and J genes are TRBV6-1 and TRBJ1-2; 12 bases line up with TRBD1. Trimming removed 4 bases from V and 5 bases from J; junction bases left unmatched: 14. CDR3 length: 18 residues. Germline-derived CDR1 and CDR2 are MNHNS and SASEGT. CDR3 coding DNA: TGTGCCAGCAGTGTAACCGGGACAGGGGGCTTCGTGTCGTATGGCTACACCTTC. It yields the protein CASSVTGTGGFVSYGYTF.

This clone was recorded only once. The rearrangement uses TRBV2 and TRBJ1-1, with D perhaps matching TRBD1 (6 bases). The CDR3 is made up of 14 amino acids. Trimming took off 2 bases at V and 2 bases at J, with 9 bases between the two ends. Germline loops: CDR1 SNHLY, CDR2 FYNNEI. The CDR3 reads CASSEWTDNTEAFF. CDR3 bases: TGTGCCAGCAGTGAATGGACAGACAACACTGAAGCTTTCTTT.

This clone was observed a single time. This chain connects TRBV2 to TRBJ1-3; D is unresolved. The CDR3 has 16 amino acids. V was shortened by 6 bases and J by 3 bases, with 18 bases between the two germline ends. Germline V gives CDR1 SNHLY, CDR2 FYNNEI. The CDR3 DNA reads TGTGCCAGCAGCGTCGCCGGTCCTAGGAGTGGAAACACCATATATTTT. Protein sequence: CASSVAGPRSGNTIYF.

This chain connects TRBV5-1 to TRBJ2-3; 7 nucleotides align to TRBD2. CDR1 is SGHRS, CDR2 YFSETQ, per germline. The CDR3 loop spans 14 amino acids. Losses at the gene ends were 3 bases for V and 6 bases for J; bases not matched to a gene: 7. The CDR3 sequence: CASSWAGVADTQYF. CDR3 nucleotides: TGCGCCAGCAGCTGGGCGGGGGTAGCGGATACGCAGTATTTT.

The J gene is TRBJ2-5, the V gene TRBV9, with D possibly being TRBD1 (5 bases). Germline V gene sequence: CDR1 SGDLS, CDR2 YYNGEE. Trimming took 2 bases from V and 4 from J, leaving 21 bases between them. There are 17 residues in the CDR3. The CDR3 DNA reads as TGTGCCAGCAGCGTGTCCTGGTCAGGGAATCGAGGAGAGACCCAGTACTTC. This codes for CASSVSWSGNRGETQYF.

This chain connects TRBV9 to TRBJ2-1, with D unresolved. The germline gives CDR1 SGDLS, CDR2 YYNGEE. The CDR3 runs 16 residues. Between the trimmed V and J ends, which lost 0 bases and 5 bases, there was a span of 15 bases. This CDR3 reads CASSVGANHINNEQFF. CDR3 nucleotides: TGTGCCAGCAGCGTAGGAGCTAACCATATTAACAATGAGCAGTTCTTC.

This chain joins TRBV11-2 and TRBJ2-7; TRBD2 agrees at 7 bases. Germline V gene sequence: CDR1 SGHAT, CDR2 FQNNGV. The V gene end was trimmed by 8 bases and the J gene end by 3 bases; junction bases not matched to a gene: 4. The CDR3 spans 12 residues. The CDR3 spells CASAGDFYEQYF. The CDR3 DNA reads as TGTGCCAGCGCGGGGGACTTCTACGAGCAGTACTTC.

The rearrangement joins TRBV5-4 to TRBJ2-5; 8 bases map to TRBD1. Germline V lookup: CDR1 SGHNT, CDR2 YYREEE (reference sequence). V shed 4 bases and J 5 bases; nucleotides not matched to a gene: 4. This CDR3 is built from 13 residues. CDR3 sequence (DNA): TGTGCCAGCAGCCAGGGACAGGTTGAGACCCAGTACTTC. This codes for CASSQGQVETQYF.

V usage is TRBV7-7 and J usage is TRBJ2-3; 7 bases fit TRBD1. The germline gives CDR1 SSHAT, CDR2 FNYEAQ (reference sequence). This CDR3 contains 15 residues. Unmatched junction bases numbered 9, after V lost 5 bases and J lost 4 bases. The CDR3 loop is CASSPTGTVSDTQYF. CDR3 nucleotide sequence: TGTGCCAGCAGCCCGACAGGGACAGTATCAGATACGCAGTATTTT.

In this sample, this clone turned up once. The gene calls are TRBV15 and TRBJ2-1; 10 nucleotides agree with TRBD2. V gave up 5 bases and J gave up 7 bases; unmatched junction bases: 8. The CDR3 is 15 amino acids. Germline V lookup: CDR1 LNHNV, CDR2 YYDKDF (reference sequence). This CDR3 is CATSGLGLAVNEQFF. The CDR3 coding sequence is TGTGCCACCAGCGGATTAGGACTAGCGGTGAATGAGCAGTTCTTC.

The chain couples TRBV27 to TRBJ2-3, with 7 bases that match TRBD1. Trimming cost V 2 bases and J 5 bases; bases outside gene matches: 7. The CDR3 has 15 amino acids. CDR1 is MNHEY, CDR2 SMNVEV, per germline (reference sequence). CDR3 residues: CASSLRKGAIDTQYF. CDR3 nucleotides: TGTGCCAGCAGTTTAAGGAAGGGGGCGATAGATACGCAGTATTTT.

This chain uses TRBV13 with TRBJ2-3; D is unresolved. The V end was cut by 5 bases, the J end by 0 bases, with 18 bases between. CDR1 is PRHDT and CDR2 is FYEKMQ in the germline V gene (reference sequence). CDR3 length: 17 amino acids. CDR3 protein: CASSEKFDFASTDTQYF. CDR3 nucleotides: TGTGCCAGCAGCGAGAAGTTCGACTTTGCTAGCACAGATACGCAGTATTTT.